The clone carrying this T cell receptor beta chain was seen a handful of times. The source of the sample is a study of T cell repertoires in cytomegalovirus infection. One entry per CDR3 protein, called by TCRdb with MiXCR from the reads. The repertoire holds around 310,000 distinct CDR3 sequences, with roughly 17% as singletons. The CDR3 loop spans 15 amino acids. V lost 3 bases to trimming and J lost 4 bases; unmatched junction nucleotides: 4. The germline CDR1 and CDR2 sequences are KGHSH and LQKENI. The TCR originated in a human donor in good health (CMV status not recorded). Some clones in this sample may be carry-over from other donors' samples. The chain uses TRBV18 and TRBJ2-1; 9 bases match TRBD1. Sequencing used PBMCs. The CDR3 DNA reads as TGTGCCAGCTCACCTACCGGGACAGGGTACAATGAGCAGTTCTTC. This codes for CASSPTGTGYNEQFF.